This T cell receptor (beta chain) was found in a study of T cell repertoires in cytomegalovirus infection. Per the germline V gene, CDR1 is SEHNR and CDR2 is FQNEAQ (reference sequence). The CDR3 runs to 20 residues. The V gene lost 4 bases and the J gene lost 2 bases, with 29 bases spanning the gap. About this clonotype: The antigen remains undetermined.

TCRdb reprocessed the reads via MiXCR and lists one record per CDR3 protein. Altogether 400,000 to 600,000 distinct CDR3 sequences are present, under 55% being singletons, with the ten largest covering 40% to 50%. The sequence derives from a human donor in good health (CMV status not recorded). Some clones in this sample may be carry-over from other donors' samples. The sample in question was cultured PBMCs, obtained from culture after CMV antigen stimulation. V usage is TRBV7-9 and J usage is TRBJ2-5, with D possibly TRBD1 on 7 matching bases. The DNA for the CDR3 is TGTGCCAGCAGCTCGCCTCCGAGGGGGGACAGACAGACCACACAAGAGACCCAGTACTTC. Amino acid sequence: CASSSPPRGDRQTTQETQYF.